Shown below are 9 T cell receptor beta chains from a single sample sequenced in a study of CD8+ T cells in alopecia areata. Treatment reported: oral pan-JAK inhibitor, 5-10 mg twice daily. Isolated RNA was reverse transcribed into cDNA used as the sequencing template. Repertoires were generated with immunoSEQ multiplex PCR, while TCRdb's copy carries only in-frame clones and drops some. The repertoire consists of roughly 180,000 clones, with about 55% occurring once and the leading ten covering about 10%. Source: CD8+ T cells sorted from blood, taken at week 24, from a patient treated with tofacitinib. Receptors were obtained from a human donor with alopecia areata.

Points on this clone: A read error may produce the germline difference seen at one junction end. The chain has TRBV4-3 and TRBJ1-2, with D possibly TRBD1 on 5 matching bases. The CDR3 totals 14 residues. Per germline, CDR1 LGHNA and CDR2 YSLEER. The CDR3 protein is CASSQVEGTSSFAF. The CDR3 DNA follows: TGCGCCAGCAGCCAAGTAGAAGGGACTTCTAGTTTCGCCTTC.

The genes are TRBV29-1 and TRBJ2-1, with 8 bases fitting TRBD2. This CDR3 is built from 15 residues. The V gene end was trimmed by 2 bases and the J gene end by 6 bases; junction bases not matched to a gene: 9. CDR1 is SQVTM and CDR2 is ANQGSEA in the germline V gene. The CDR3 DNA reads as TGCAGCGTTGAACCGGGACTAGGGAGGCCCAATGAGCAGTTCTTC. Its translation is CSVEPGLGRPNEQFF.

The chain carries TRBV4-3 and TRBJ1-2; weak D call: TRBD1 (6 bases). Deletions cut 1 base from V and 6 bases from J, with 15 bases between. Germline V CDR1 and CDR2: LGHNA, YSLEER. The CDR3 extends over 15 amino acids. The CDR3 DNA follows: TGCGCCAGCAGCCAAGTAGAGTATCCAGGGGATGGCTACACCTTC. This translates into CASSQVEYPGDGYTF.

The V and J genes are TRBV29-1 and TRBJ1-3, with TRBD1 matching over 7 bases. The V gene's germline CDR1 is SQVTM and CDR2 ANQGSEA. J gave up 0 bases and V 5 bases, and 16 bases lay outside the gene matches. CDR3 length equals 18 residues. CDR3 residues: CSVTGTAQSGGSGNTIYF. CDR3 DNA sequence: TGCAGCGTTACCGGGACAGCGCAATCAGGAGGCTCTGGAAACACCATATATTTT.

This sequence joins TRBV6-5 and TRBJ1-5; a possible D gene is TRBD1 (6 bases). The CDR3 has 14 amino acids. The germline V gene has CDR1 MNHEY and CDR2 SVGAGI. V lost 5 bases, J lost 1 base, and 9 bases lay in between. CDR3 amino acids: CASSKGGSNQPQHF. The CDR3 DNA follows: TGTGCCAGCAGTAAGGGGGGCAGCAATCAGCCCCAGCATTTT.

On this clone itself: This sample also contains other DNA sequences that code for the same CDR3. This sequence joins TRBV19 and TRBJ1-5; a possible D gene is TRBD1 (5 bases). The CDR3 is 12 amino acids. Trimming left V 5 bases short and J 4 bases short, with 6 bases between. The germline V gene encodes CDR1 LNHDA and CDR2 SQIVND (reference sequence). The CDR3 DNA follows: TGTGCCAGTAGTCAGGGTAATCAGCCCCAGCATTTT. Protein: CASSQGNQPQHF.

The gene calls are TRBV27 and TRBJ1-2; D gene unclear. V gave up 5 bases and J gave up 3 bases, with 19 bases separating them. The CDR3 consists of 16 residues. Germline V lookup: CDR1 MNHEY, CDR2 SMNVEV (reference sequence). CDR3 sequence (DNA): TGTGCCAGCAGTCCCTCACTCGGGGAAAGGGACTATGGCTACACCTTC. This codes for CASSPSLGERDYGYTF.

This clone has a handful of counts. V gene TRBV7-8 combines with J gene TRBJ2-7, with 12 bases lining up with TRBD2. The CDR3 loop spans 15 amino acids. V lost 6 bases to trimming and J lost 2 bases; unmatched junction nucleotides: 5. CDR1 and CDR2 from the germline V gene are SGHVS and FQNEAQ. The CDR3, as DNA: TGTGCCAGCAGACCAACTAGCGGGGGGCCCTACGAGCAGTACTTC. Amino acids: CASRPTSGGPYEQYF.

This clone came up a few times. As DNA, the CDR3 is TGTGCCAGCAGTCCGGGACTAGCGGGGGGCTTGGAGACCCAGTACTTC. It encodes CASSPGLAGGLETQYF. The chain has TRBV14 and TRBJ2-5, with TRBD2 identical over 15 bases. The length of the CDR3 is 16 residues. Germline assignment: CDR1 SGHDN and CDR2 FVKESK. The V and J ends lost 6 bases and 5 bases, in that order; junction bases with no gene match: 7.